This T cell receptor beta chain was captured in a study of early T cells in non-severe SARS-CoV-2 infection (dated by TCRdb to about 2021). The study in broad terms: TCR sequencing used bulk RNA from unsorted whole blood, so alpha and beta chains could not be paired. Here is what the overall study found, with its caveats: Matching against VDJdb was skewed toward anti-spike CD8 responses, likely underestimated virus-specific expansions, and missed private and CD4 specificities.

A case-control design nested within a healthcare worker cohort in London, UK, was used, with weekly nasopharyngeal swab PCR tests and blood sampling performed. Healthcare workers were recruited during the week of the UK lockdown, between 23 and 31 March 2020, and followed weekly for up to about 15 weeks. Library creation used 5' RACE. The sequencer was a NextSeq 500. The TCR library protocol attached unique molecular identifiers to individual cDNA molecules to correct for sequencing error and PCR bias. TCR alpha and beta chains were both sequenced, and the abundances of alpha and beta sequences in each sample were closely correlated with each other. The original methods were these. V gene, J gene and CDR3 annotation of TCR sequences was performed with Decombinator V4. TCRs were defined as expanded if a significant change between any two time points was detected under a Poisson model with p below 0.0001. TCR abundances were normalised to the total number of TCRs sequenced per sample and expressed as counts per million. TRAV1-2 paired with TRAJ12, TRAJ20 or TRAJ33 defined MAIT TCRs, while TRAV10 paired with TRAJ18 defined iNKT TCRs. VDJdb, accessed 1 November 2021, was searched for CMV, EBV and SARS-CoV-2 annotated TCRs, with TCRs annotated for multiple antigens excluded. The public reads were reprocessed in TCRdb via fastp at Q25 and MiXCR, keeping in-frame beta chains. Here each entry gathers all rows of one CDR3 protein and keeps the most common genes and DNA. The V and J calls come from TCRdb's annotation, not from the publication. A total of around 50,000 distinct CDR3 sequences appear in this sample, around a tenth of them only once. The ten largest clones capture around 4% of the sample.

Spanning cysteine to phenylalanine, the CDR3 consists of 12 amino acids. Only the CDR3 part of the read is kept: 36 bases, read in frame from the first base. This clonotype was picked up a small number of times. The target of this receptor is not known. A read error may account for a junction end that differs from germline. The sequence derives from an adult who was a healthcare worker with PCR-confirmed SARS-CoV-2 infection or an uninfected control (not recorded which). The V and J genes are TRBV12-3 or TRBV12-4 and TRBJ2-1, with the D gene call left open. Material: whole blood. The DNA sequence is given as TGTGCCAGCAGTTTACCCGGGCCGGGTGTAATCTTC. It specifies CASSLPGPGVIF.